The TCR beta chain under discussion was sequenced for a study of cytomegalovirus exposure and HLA in healthy donors. In regard to this clone: What it binds is not known.

PCR employed 60 Vbeta and 13 Jbeta primers. Using immunoSEQ multiplex PCR, the repertoire was profiled, and TCRdb retains in-frame clones only, with some absent. The data hold about 150,000 clones, with 75% to 80% observed a single time. Germline V gives CDR1 LNHNV, CDR2 YYDKDF (reference sequence). V gave up 5 bases and J gave up 0 bases; unmatched junction bases: 7. This CDR3 spans 15 amino acids. Study-wide findings and caveats: Later on, a genetic analysis was performed. It linked a missense variant in DCLRE1C with V- and J-gene trimming of TCR beta.

V is TRBV15 and J is TRBJ2-7, with 7 bases that match TRBD1. This clonotype was obtained from a male donor in good health and CMV-seronegative. Sequencing input: PBMCs. DNA for the CDR3: TGTGCCACCAGCCCTGGGGCAGGGGGCTCCTACGAGCAGTACTTC. Its protein is CATSPGAGGSYEQYF.